The rows below give T cell receptor beta chains drawn from one sample of a study of blood T cell repertoires in COVID-19. Clones were read by immunoSEQ multiplex PCR, and TCRdb kept only the in-frame ones, dropping some. Of 150,000 to 200,000 clones in the sample, around 86% are singletons; the top ten hold around 0.99%. The specimen was peripheral blood. Receptors originate from a man aged 18 to 30 with acute or convalescent COVID-19. Both conserved end residues are part of each CDR3. D genes are given only for firm matches. A row's size may be missing; if present it is once, few, many or a size class.

d_call j_call clone_size v_call cdr3_aa cdr3_nt
- TRBJ2-3 once TRBV2 CASSEGGQSTDTQYF TGTGCCAGCAGTGAGGGGGGACAGAGCACAGATACGCAGTATTTT
- TRBJ2-5 - TRBV27 CASSRGGTETQYF TGTGCCAGCTCGAGGGGGGGTACGGAGACCCAGTACTTC
- TRBJ1-1 - TRBV10-3 CAIKEVMNTEAFF TGTGCCATCAAGGAGGTCATGAACACTGAAGCTTTCTTT
- TRBJ1-6 once TRBV6-5 CASSYNAGSASPLHF TGTGCCAGCAGTTACAATGCAGGGTCAGCTTCACCCCTCCACTTT
TRBD2 TRBJ2-1 - TRBV6-4 CASSESGGGYNEQFF TGTGCCAGCAGCGAGAGCGGGGGGGGGTACAATGAGCAGTTCTTC
- TRBJ1-5 - TRBV21-1 CASSKAHRRDQPQHF TGTGCCAGCAGCAAAGCGCATCGGCGGGATCAGCCCCAGCATTTT
TRBD1 TRBJ1-5 - TRBV6-5 CASSLYRGGQPQHF TGTGCCAGCAGTTTATACAGGGGCGGTCAGCCCCAGCATTTT
- TRBJ2-1 - TRBV5-4 CASSSGPRTGNNEQFF TGTGCCAGCAGCTCCGGCCCCCGGACGGGGAACAATGAGCAGTTCTTC
- TRBJ1-3 - TRBV7-9 CASSFATGGDTIYF TGTGCCAGCAGCTTCGCGACAGGTGGGGACACCATATATTTT
TRBD1 TRBJ1-1 - TRBV9 CASSSGTGFAEAFF TGTGCCAGCAGCTCCGGGACAGGGTTCGCTGAAGCTTTCTTT
- TRBJ1-2 - TRBV5-1 CASSTSSGSYGYTF TGCGCCAGCAGCACCTCCTCCGGGTCCTATGGCTACACCTTC
TRBD1 TRBJ1-2 few TRBV30 CAWTEGTASFYGYTF TGTGCCTGGACCGAGGGGACAGCGAGCTTCTATGGCTACACCTTC
- TRBJ1-1 - TRBV9 CASSVLPDRNTEAFF TGTGCCAGCAGCGTACTCCCAGACAGGAACACTGAAGCTTTCTTT
TRBD2 TRBJ2-7 - TRBV6-6 CASRGASGDVWEQYF TGTGCCAGCAGAGGGGCTAGCGGGGATGTCTGGGAGCAGTACTTC
TRBD1 TRBJ1-6 once TRBV19 CASSIALTGGVGNSPLHF TGTGCCAGTAGTATAGCCCTAACAGGGGGTGTCGGTAATTCACCCCTCCACTTT
TRBD2 TRBJ2-1 few TRBV2 CASETGRVAYNEQFF TGTGCCAGCGAAACGGGGAGGGTGGCCTACAATGAGCAGTTCTTC
TRBD2 TRBJ2-7 - TRBV19 CASSIGLAHSYEQYF TGTGCCAGTAGTATAGGACTAGCGCACTCCTACGAGCAGTACTTC
TRBD1 TRBJ1-6 - TRBV10-3 CAISESRQGTDSPLHF TGTGCCATCAGTGAGTCACGACAGGGGACTGATTCACCCCTCCACTTT
TRBD2 TRBJ2-3 - TRBV7-8 CASTVAGGSTDTQYF TGTGCCAGCACCGTAGCGGGGGGAAGCACAGATACGCAGTATTTT
TRBD2 TRBJ2-2 - TRBV14 CASSRQKILAGDPNTGELFF TGTGCCAGCAGCCGGCAAAAGATACTAGCGGGGGACCCGAACACCGGGGAGCTGTTTTTT
TRBD2 TRBJ2-5 - TRBV5-1 CASRAGGAKETQYF TGCGCCAGCAGGGCGGGGGGGGCTAAGGAGACCCAGTACTTC
- TRBJ2-4 - TRBV2 CASSESLWGNKNIQYF TGTGCCAGCAGTGAGAGCCTATGGGGCAACAAAAACATTCAGTACTTC
- TRBJ2-1 - TRBV3-1/TRBV3-2 CASSQVQGGNEQFF TGTGCCAGCAGCCAAGTGCAGGGAGGCAATGAGCAGTTCTTC
TRBD2 TRBJ2-5 - TRBV7-2 CASSFAGLAETQYF TGTGCCAGCAGCTTTGCGGGACTAGCAGAGACCCAGTACTTC
TRBD2 TRBJ2-2 - TRBV2 CASRGLAGEVGELFF TGTGCCAGCAGGGGACTAGCGGGGGAGGTCGGGGAGCTGTTTTTT
- TRBJ1-1 few TRBV29-1 CSVEAGEAFF TGCAGCGTTGAGGCAGGGGAAGCTTTCTTT